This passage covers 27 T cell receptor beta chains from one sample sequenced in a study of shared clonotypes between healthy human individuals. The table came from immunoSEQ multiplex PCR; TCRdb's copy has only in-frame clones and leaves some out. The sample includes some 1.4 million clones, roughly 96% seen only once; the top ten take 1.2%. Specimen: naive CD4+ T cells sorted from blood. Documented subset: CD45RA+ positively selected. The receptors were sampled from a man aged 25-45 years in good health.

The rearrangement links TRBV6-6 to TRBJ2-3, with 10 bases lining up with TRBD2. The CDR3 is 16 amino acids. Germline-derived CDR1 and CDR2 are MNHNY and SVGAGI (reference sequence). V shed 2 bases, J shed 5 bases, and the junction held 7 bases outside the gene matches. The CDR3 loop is CASSYRSGRAGDTQYF. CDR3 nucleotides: TGTGCCAGCAGTTACCGAAGCGGGAGGGCGGGAGATACGCAGTATTTT.

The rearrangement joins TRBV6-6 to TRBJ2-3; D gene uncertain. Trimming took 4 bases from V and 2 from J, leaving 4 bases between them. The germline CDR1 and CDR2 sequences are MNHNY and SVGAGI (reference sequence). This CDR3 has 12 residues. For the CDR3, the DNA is TGTGCCAGCAGTTTCAACACAGATACGCAGTATTTT. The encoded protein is CASSFNTDTQYF.

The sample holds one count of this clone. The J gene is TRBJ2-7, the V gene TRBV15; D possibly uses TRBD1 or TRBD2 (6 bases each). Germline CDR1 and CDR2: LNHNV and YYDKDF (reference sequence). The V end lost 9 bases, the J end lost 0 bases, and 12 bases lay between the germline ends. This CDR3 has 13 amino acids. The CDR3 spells CATKGGSSYEQYF. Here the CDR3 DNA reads TGTGCCACTAAAGGGGGGAGCTCCTACGAGCAGTACTTC.

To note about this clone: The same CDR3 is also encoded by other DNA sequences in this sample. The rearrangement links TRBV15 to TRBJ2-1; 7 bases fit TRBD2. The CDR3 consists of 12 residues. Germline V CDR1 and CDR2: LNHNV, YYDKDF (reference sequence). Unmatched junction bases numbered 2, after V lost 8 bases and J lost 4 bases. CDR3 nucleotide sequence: TGTGCCACCTCTAGCGGTTACAATGAGCAGTTCTTC. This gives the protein CATSSGYNEQFF.

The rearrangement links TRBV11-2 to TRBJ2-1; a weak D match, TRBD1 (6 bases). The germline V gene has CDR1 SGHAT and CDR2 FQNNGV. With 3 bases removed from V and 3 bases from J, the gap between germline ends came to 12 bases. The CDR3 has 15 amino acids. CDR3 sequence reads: CASSLGTRGYNEQFF. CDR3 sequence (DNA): TGTGCCAGCAGCTTGGGGACACGGGGCTACAATGAGCAGTTCTTC.

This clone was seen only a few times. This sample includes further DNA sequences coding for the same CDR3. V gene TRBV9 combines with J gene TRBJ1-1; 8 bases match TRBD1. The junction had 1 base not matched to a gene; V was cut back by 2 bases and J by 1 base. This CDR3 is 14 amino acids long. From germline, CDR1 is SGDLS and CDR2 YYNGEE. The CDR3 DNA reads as TGTGCCAGCAGCGTCACAGGGGGGAACACTGAAGCTTTCTTT. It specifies CASSVTGGNTEAFF. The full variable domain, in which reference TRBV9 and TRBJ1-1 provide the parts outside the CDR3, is DSGVTQTPKHLITATGQRVTLRCSPRSGDLSVYWYQQSLDQGLQFLIQYYNGEERAKGNILERFSAQQFPDLHSELNLSSLELGDSALYFCASSVTGGNTEAFFGQGTRLTVV.

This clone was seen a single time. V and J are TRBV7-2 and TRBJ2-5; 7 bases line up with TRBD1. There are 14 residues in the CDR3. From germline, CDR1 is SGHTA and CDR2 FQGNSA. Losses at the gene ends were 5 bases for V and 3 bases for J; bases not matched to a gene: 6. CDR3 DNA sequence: TGTGCCAGCAGCCCAACAGGGGTCGAAGAGACCCAGTACTTC. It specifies CASSPTGVEETQYF.

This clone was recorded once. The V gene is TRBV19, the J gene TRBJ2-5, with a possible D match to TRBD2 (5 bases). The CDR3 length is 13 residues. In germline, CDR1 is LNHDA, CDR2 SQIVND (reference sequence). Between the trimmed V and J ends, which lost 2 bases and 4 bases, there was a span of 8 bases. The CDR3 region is CASSIIAGETQYF. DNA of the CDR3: TGTGCCAGTAGTATAATTGCGGGAGAGACCCAGTACTTC. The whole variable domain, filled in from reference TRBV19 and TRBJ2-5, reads DGGITQSPKYLFRKEGQNVTLSCEQNLNHDAMYWYRQDPGQGLRLIYYSQIVNDFQKGDIAEGYSVSREKKESFPLTVTSAQKNPTAFYLCASSIIAGETQYFGPGTRLLVL.

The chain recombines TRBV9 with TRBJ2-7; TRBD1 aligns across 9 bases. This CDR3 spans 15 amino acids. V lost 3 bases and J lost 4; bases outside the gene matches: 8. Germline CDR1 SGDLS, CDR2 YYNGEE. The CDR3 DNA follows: TGTGCCAGCAGCGAGAGTACAGGGGGCGTGTACGAGCAGTACTTC. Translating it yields CASSESTGGVYEQYF.

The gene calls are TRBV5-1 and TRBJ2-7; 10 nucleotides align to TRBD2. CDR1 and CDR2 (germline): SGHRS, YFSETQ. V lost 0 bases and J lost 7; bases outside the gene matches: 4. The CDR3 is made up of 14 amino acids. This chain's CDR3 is CASSLGAAGGEQYF. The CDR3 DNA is TGCGCCAGCAGCTTGGGAGCAGCGGGAGGGGAGCAGTACTTC.

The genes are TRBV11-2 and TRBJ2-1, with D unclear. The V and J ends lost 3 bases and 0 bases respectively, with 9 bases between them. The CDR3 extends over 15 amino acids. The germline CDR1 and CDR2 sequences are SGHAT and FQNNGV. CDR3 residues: CASSLPSSSYNEQFF. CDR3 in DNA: TGTGCCAGCAGCTTGCCTTCCTCCTCCTACAATGAGCAGTTCTTC.

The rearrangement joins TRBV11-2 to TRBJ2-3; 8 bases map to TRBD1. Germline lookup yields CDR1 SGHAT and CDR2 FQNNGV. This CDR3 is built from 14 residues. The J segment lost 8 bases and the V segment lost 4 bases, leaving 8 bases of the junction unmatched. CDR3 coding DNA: TGTGCCAGCAGCTCGGACAGGGAGGAGTCTACGCAGTATTTT. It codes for CASSSDREESTQYF.

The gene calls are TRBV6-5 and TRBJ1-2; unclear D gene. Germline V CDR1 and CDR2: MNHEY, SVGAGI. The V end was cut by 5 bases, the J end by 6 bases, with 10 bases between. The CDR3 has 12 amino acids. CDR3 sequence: CASSRKRDGYTF. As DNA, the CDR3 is TGTGCCAGCAGTCGAAAGAGGGATGGCTACACCTTC.

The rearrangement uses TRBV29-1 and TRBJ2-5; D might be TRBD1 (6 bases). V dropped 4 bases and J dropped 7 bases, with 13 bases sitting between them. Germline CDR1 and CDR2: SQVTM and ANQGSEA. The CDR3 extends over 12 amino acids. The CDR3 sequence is CSVVQGPGTQYF. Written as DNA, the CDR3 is TGCAGCGTTGTCCAGGGGCCAGGGACCCAGTACTTC.

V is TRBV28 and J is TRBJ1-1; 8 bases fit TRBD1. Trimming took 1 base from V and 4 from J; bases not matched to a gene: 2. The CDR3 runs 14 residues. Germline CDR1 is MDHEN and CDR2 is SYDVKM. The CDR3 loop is CASSLLTGATEAFF. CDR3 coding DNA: TGTGCCAGCAGTTTATTGACAGGGGCCACTGAAGCTTTCTTT.

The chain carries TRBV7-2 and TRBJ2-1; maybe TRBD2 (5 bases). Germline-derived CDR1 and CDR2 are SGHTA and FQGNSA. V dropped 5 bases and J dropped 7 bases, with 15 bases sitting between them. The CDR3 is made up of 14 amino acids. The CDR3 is CASSHRTRANEQFF. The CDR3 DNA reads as TGTGCCAGCAGCCACCGCACTAGAGCAAATGAGCAGTTCTTC.

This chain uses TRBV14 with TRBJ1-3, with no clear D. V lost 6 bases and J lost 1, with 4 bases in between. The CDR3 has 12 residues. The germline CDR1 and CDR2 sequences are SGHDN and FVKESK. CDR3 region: CASSGSGNTIYF. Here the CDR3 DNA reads TGTGCCAGCAGTGGATCTGGAAACACCATATATTTT.

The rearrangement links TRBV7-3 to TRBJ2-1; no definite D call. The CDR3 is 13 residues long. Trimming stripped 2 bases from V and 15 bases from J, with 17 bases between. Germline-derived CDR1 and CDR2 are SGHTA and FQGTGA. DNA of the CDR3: TGTGCCAGCAGCTTAGCGCTGACCAAGTCCTTGTTCTTC. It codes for CASSLALTKSLFF. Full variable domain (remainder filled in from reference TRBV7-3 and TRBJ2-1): GAGVSQTPSNKVTEKGKYVELRCDPISGHTALYWYRQSLGQGPEFLIYFQGTGAADDSGLPNDRFFAVRPEGSVSTLKIQRTERGDSAVYLCASSLALTKSLFFGPGTRLTVL.

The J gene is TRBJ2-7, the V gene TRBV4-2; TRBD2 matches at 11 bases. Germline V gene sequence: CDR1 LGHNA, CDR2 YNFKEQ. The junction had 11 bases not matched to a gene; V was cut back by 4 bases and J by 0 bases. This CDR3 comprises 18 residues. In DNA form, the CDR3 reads TGTGCCAGCAGCCTTGTGGGGACCGGGACTAGCGGCTCCTACGAGCAGTACTTC. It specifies CASSLVGTGTSGSYEQYF.

CDR3 in DNA: TGCGCCAGCAGCTTGACAGGCAAGAGGGTAGGCTGGGAGGGCCATCGTCGCGAGCAGTACTTC. It encodes CASSLTGKRVGWEGHRREQYF. V is TRBV5-1 and J is TRBJ2-7, with 7 bases fitting TRBD2. V lost 1 base to trimming and J lost 6 bases; unmatched junction nucleotides: 28. Germline V gene data show CDR1 as SGHRS and CDR2 as YFSETQ. The CDR3 sequence is 21 residues long.

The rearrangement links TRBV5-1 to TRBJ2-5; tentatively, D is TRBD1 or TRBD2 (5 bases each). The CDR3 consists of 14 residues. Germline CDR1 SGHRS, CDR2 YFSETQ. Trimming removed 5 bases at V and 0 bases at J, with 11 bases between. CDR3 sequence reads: CASSFGTYQETQYF. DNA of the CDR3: TGCGCCAGCAGTTTCGGGACGTACCAAGAGACCCAGTACTTC.

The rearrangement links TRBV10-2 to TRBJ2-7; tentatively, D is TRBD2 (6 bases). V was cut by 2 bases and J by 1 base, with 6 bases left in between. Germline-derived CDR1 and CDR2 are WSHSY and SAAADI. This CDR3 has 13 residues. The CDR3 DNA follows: TGCGCCAGCAGTGAGCGGGAGTCCTACGAGCAGTACTTC. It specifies CASSERESYEQYF.

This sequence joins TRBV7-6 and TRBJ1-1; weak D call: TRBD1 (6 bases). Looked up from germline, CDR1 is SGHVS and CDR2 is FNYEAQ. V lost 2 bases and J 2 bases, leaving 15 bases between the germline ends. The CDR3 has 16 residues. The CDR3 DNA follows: TGTGCCAGCAGCTTATTTACAGGGTTCGCCAACACTGAAGCTTTCTTT. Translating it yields CASSLFTGFANTEAFF. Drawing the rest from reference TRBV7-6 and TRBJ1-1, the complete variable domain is GAGVSQSPRYKVTKRGQDVALRCDPISGHVSLYWYRQALGQGPEFLTYFNYEAQQDKSGLPNDRFSAERPEGSISTLTIQRTEQRDSAMYRCASSLFTGFANTEAFFGQGTRLTVV.

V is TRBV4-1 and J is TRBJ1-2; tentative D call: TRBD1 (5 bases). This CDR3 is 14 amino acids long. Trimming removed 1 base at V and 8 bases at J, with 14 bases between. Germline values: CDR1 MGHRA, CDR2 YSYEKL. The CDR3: CASSQVRGAEGYTF. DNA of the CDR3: TGCGCCAGCAGCCAAGTTAGGGGCGCGGAAGGCTACACCTTC.

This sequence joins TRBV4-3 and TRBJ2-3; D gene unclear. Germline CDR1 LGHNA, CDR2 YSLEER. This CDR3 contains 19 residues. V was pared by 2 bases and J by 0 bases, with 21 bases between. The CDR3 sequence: CASSQRLRPNKGSTDTQYF. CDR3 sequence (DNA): TGCGCCAGCAGCCAACGCCTTCGACCGAACAAAGGGAGCACAGATACGCAGTATTTT.

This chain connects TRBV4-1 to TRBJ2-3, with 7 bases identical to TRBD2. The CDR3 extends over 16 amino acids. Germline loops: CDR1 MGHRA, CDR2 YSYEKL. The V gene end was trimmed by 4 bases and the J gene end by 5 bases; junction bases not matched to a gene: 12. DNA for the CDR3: TGCGCCAGCAGCCGATGGACCGGGACTAACCTAGATACGCAGTATTTT. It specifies CASSRWTGTNLDTQYF.

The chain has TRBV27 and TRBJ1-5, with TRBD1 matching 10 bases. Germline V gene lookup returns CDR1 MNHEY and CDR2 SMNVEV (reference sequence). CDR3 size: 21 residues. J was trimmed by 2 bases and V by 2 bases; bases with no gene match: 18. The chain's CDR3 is CASSLRGWDRGTILGNQPQHF. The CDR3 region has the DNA TGTGCCAGCAGTTTAAGAGGTTGGGACAGGGGAACGATATTAGGCAATCAGCCCCAGCATTTT.